This T cell receptor beta chain was retrieved from a study of OX40 agonist ivuxolimab in advanced cancers. Across the study: Patients got intravenous ivuxolimab at 0.01 to 10 mg/kg every 2 weeks.

As concerns this clone: The antigen is not known.

Study conclusions and caveats: CD4+ and CD8+ blood T cells expanded clonally by week 6 at 0.1 to 3.0 mg/kg.

Only in-frame clones appear in the TCRdb table, and some are missing; sequencing was by immunoSEQ multiplex PCR. This table has fewer than 100,000 clones, around nine tenths appearing once. The sequenced sample was CD4+ or CD8+ T cells sorted from blood, obtained in a trial of the OX40 agonist ivuxolimab. The clonotype comes from an adult with an advanced solid tumor such as melanoma, head and neck, liver or kidney cancer.

For the CDR3, the DNA is TGTGCCAGCAGCCGTTACAGGACCGGGGAGCTGTTTTTT. Its protein is CASSRYRTGELFF. The V and J genes are TRBV7-3 and TRBJ2-2, with D maybe TRBD1 (5 bases). CDR1 is SGHTA, CDR2 FQGTGA, per germline. This CDR3 is built from 13 residues. Trimming shortened V by 5 bases and J by 5 bases, and 9 bases separated the two germline ends.